Reported below is one T cell receptor beta chain. The antigen remains unidentified. This entry belongs to a study of T cells in tuberculosis. Study-wide points: Shorter CDR3-alpha in active tuberculosis partly drove smaller distances. GMM-specific TCRs were nearer to active tuberculosis alpha repertoires, suggesting expansion.

The CDR3 sequence is 14 residues long. V lost 5 bases and J 1 base, leaving 11 bases between the germline ends. CDR1 MNHEY and CDR2 SVGAGI come from the germline V gene. Assay used: immunoSEQ multiplex PCR; TCRdb lists only in-frame clones, some missing. The data contain tens of thousands of clones, around 94% of them seen just once; the ten biggest clones take up roughly 4%. Described time point: new active TB diagnosis, blood taken before or within 7 days of starting treatment. This receptor was obtained from an adult with tuberculosis. The chain couples TRBV6-5 to TRBJ1-1; no firm D call. Sample: PBMCs, taken at tuberculosis diagnosis. CDR3 amino acids: CASSPYAGNTEAFF. The CDR3 region has the DNA TGTGCCAGCAGTCCTTATGCCGGGAACACTGAAGCTTTCTTT.